This T cell receptor (beta chain) was observed in a study of T cells in Graves' hyperthyroidism and ophthalmopathy. Regions amplified from RNA transcripts were the TCR beta CDR3 regions. The HTBI primer set was used in a first-round RT-PCR of the TCR CDR3. TCRdb reprocessed the multiplex PCR reads via MiXCR and lists one record per CDR3 protein. The sample shows 600,000 to 850,000 distinct CDR3 sequences, 15% to 20% of them seen only once. Uncontrolled infections, other autoimmune diseases, pregnancy or lactation led to exclusion of patients. J was trimmed by 4 bases and V by 8 bases; bases with no gene match: 6. Looked up from germline, CDR1 is SGHDT and CDR2 is YYEEEE. CDR3 length equals 13 residues.

The chain links TRBV5-6 to TRBJ2-1, with TRBD1 matching over 7 bases. Sequenced material: blood. This TCR was sampled from a woman aged 45-65 years with Graves' hyperthyroidism that later progressed to Graves' ophthalmopathy. CDR3 nucleotide sequence: TGTGCCAGTGTCGGGACAGTATACAATGAGCAGTTCTTC. The encoded protein is CASVGTVYNEQFF.